The 5 T cell receptor beta chains in this list originate from one sample, sequenced in a study of T cell responses to AZD1222 COVID-19 vaccine. Sequenced by immunoSEQ multiplex PCR; TCRdb stores in-frame clones only, minus some. Seen here are over 130,000 clones, less than 95% observed once, and the top ten hold around 1.3%. Sequenced material: peripheral blood, taken on day 0 of AZD1222 vaccination. Receptors were obtained from an adult in good health.

This clone has a single count. The rearrangement joins TRBV2 to TRBJ2-2, with 8 bases lining up with TRBD1. CDR3 length: 14 amino acids. J lost 1 base, V lost 6 bases, and 1 base had no gene match. Per the germline V gene, CDR1 is SNHLY and CDR2 is FYNNEI. The DNA for the CDR3 is TGTGCCAGCAGGACAGGGGTGAACACCGGGGAGCTGTTTTTT. This translates into CASRTGVNTGELFF.

V gene TRBV30 combines with J gene TRBJ1-3; D ambiguous. V lost 4 bases, J lost 4 bases, and 11 bases lay in between. Per germline, CDR1 GTSNPN and CDR2 SVGIG (reference sequence). The CDR3 contains 13 residues. CDR3 region: CAWIRGRGNTIYF. For the CDR3, the DNA is TGTGCCTGGATCCGGGGTAGAGGAAACACCATATATTTT.

This chain connects TRBV19 to TRBJ2-1; D is uncertain. V lost 3 bases, J lost 8 bases, and 8 bases lay in between. The CDR3 loop spans 12 amino acids. Germline V gives CDR1 LNHDA, CDR2 SQIVND (reference sequence). CDR3 nucleotide sequence: TGTGCCAGTAGTATTTATGTGGATGAGCAGTTCTTC. Amino acids: CASSIYVDEQFF.

With regard to this clone: Additional DNA sequences in this sample encode the identical CDR3. The chain uses TRBV19 and TRBJ2-5; D is unresolved. The V gene lost 3 bases and the J gene lost 2 bases, with 1 base spanning the gap. The germline V gene has CDR1 LNHDA and CDR2 SQIVND (reference sequence). The CDR3 spans 11 residues. The CDR3 coding sequence is TGTGCCAGTAGTATTCAAGAGACCCAGTACTTC. Translating it yields CASSIQETQYF.

The DNA of the CDR3 is TGTGCCAGCAGCTTGGCAGGGATAAGCGGGGGCACAGATACGCAGTATTTT. Its protein product is CASSLAGISGGTDTQYF. V usage is TRBV5-4 and J usage is TRBJ2-3, with TRBD2 identical over 7 bases. V was clipped by 0 bases and J by 1 base; unmatched bases: 8. The CDR3 has 17 residues. Germline-derived CDR1 and CDR2 are SGHNT and YYREEE (reference sequence).